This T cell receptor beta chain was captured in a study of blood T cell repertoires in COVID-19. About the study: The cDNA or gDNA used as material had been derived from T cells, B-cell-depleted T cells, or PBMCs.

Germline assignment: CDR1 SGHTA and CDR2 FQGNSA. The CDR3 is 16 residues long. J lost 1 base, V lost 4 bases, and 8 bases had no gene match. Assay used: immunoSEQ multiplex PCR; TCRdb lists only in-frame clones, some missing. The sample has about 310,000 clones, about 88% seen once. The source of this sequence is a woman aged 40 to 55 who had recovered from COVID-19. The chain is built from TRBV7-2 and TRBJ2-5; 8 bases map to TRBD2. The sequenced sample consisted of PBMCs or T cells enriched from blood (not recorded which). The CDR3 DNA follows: TGTGCCAGCAGCTACAGGACTAGCCCCGCCCAAGAGACCCAGTACTTC. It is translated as CASSYRTSPAQETQYF.